This TCR beta chain came from a study of blood T cell repertoires in COVID-19. Repertoires were generated with immunoSEQ multiplex PCR, while TCRdb's copy carries only in-frame clones and drops some. This table holds 34,000 or so clones, about nine tenths found once. The clonotype originates from a man in his forties or fifties with active or convalescent COVID-19. The sequencing sample was made of peripheral blood.

This CDR3 is CAWRTGTSGRDTQYF. DNA for the CDR3: TGTGCCTGGAGGACCGGGACTAGCGGGAGAGATACGCAGTATTTT. The rearrangement links TRBV30 to TRBJ2-3; 14 bases match TRBD2. Germline loops: CDR1 GTSNPN, CDR2 SVGIG (reference sequence). The ends lost 3 bases at V and 5 bases at J; junction bases unmatched: 4. There are 15 residues in the CDR3.